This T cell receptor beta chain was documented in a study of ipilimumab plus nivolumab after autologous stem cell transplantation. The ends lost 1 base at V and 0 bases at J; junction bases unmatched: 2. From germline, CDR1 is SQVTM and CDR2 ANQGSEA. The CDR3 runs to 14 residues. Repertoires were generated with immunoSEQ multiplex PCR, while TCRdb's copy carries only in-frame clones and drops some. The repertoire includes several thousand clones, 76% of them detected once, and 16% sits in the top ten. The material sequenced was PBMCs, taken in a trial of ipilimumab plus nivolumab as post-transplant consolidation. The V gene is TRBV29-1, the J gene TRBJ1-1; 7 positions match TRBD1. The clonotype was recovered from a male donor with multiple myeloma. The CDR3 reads CSVEGGQVNTEAFF. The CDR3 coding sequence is TGCAGCGTTGAAGGCGGACAGGTGAACACTGAAGCTTTCTTT.